Each of the 14 T cell receptor beta chains below was sequenced from the same sample in a study of circulating CD8 cells and anti-PD-1 response in melanoma. Using roughly 14 ng of total RNA, TCR libraries were made with the QIAseq Immune Repertoire TCR panel. Each CDR3 protein is one row after TCRdb ran MiXCR on the reads. Of around 100 distinct CDR3 sequences listed, 20% to 30% were seen once; the top ten hold approximately 63%. Four subsets defined by PD-1 and/or TIGIT were sorted from live CD3+CD8+TCRalphabeta+ cells. The material sequenced was CD8+ T cells from PBMCs, taken at baseline or after one month of anti-PD-1 therapy (not recorded which). These receptors were obtained from a human donor with melanoma.

By share, this clonotype ranks as large (0.1 to 1%). V usage is TRBV9 and J usage is TRBJ2-7; TRBD1 aligns across 7 bases. Trimming cost V 6 bases and J 3 bases; bases outside gene matches: 9. Germline assignment: CDR1 SGDLS and CDR2 YYNGEE. The CDR3 loop spans 14 amino acids. CDR3 in DNA: TGTGCCAGCAACTCACAGGGGATAAACTACGAGCAGTACTTC. Translating gives CASNSQGINYEQYF.

The CDR3 sequence is CASSQSGGAGNEQFF. CDR3 coding DNA: TGTGCCAGCAGCCAGAGCGGGGGGGCCGGTAATGAGCAGTTCTTC. The J gene is TRBJ2-1, the V gene TRBV5-5; 10 bases line up with TRBD2. The trim removed 4 bases at V and 7 bases at J, leaving 8 bases unmatched. The CDR3 extends over 15 amino acids. CDR1 and CDR2 (germline): SGHKS, YYEKEE (reference sequence). The complete variable domain, with remaining parts taken from reference TRBV5-5 and TRBJ2-1, reads DAGVTQSPTHLIKTRGQQVTLRCSPISGHKSVSWYQQVLGQGPQFIFQYYEKEERGRGNFPDRFSARQFPNYSSELNVNALLLGDSALYLCASSQSGGAGNEQFFGPGTRLTVL.

As concerns this clonotype: This likely comes from a read error, as the CDR3 has no conserved phenylalanine or tryptophan at its end. The rearrangement links TRBV7-3 to TRBJ2-7; 9 nucleotides match TRBD1. The CDR3 spans 16 residues. Looked up from germline, CDR1 is SGHTA and CDR2 is FQGTGA. Written as DNA, the CDR3 is TGTCCCAGCATCGGCGAACCGGGACAGGGAGGCTACGAGCAGTACTAC. Residues: CPSIGEPGQGGYEQYY.

This clonotype qualifies as large. The CDR3 loop reads CASSSNRDRDSYEQYF. In DNA form, the CDR3 reads TGTGCCAGCAGTTCCAACCGGGACAGGGACTCCTACGAGCAGTACTTC. This chain uses TRBV27 with TRBJ2-7; 9 bases line up with TRBD1. CDR3 length: 16 amino acids. V trimming: 4 bases; J trimming: 0 bases; junction bases outside the gene matches: 7. Germline V gene data show CDR1 as MNHEY and CDR2 as SMNVEV (reference sequence).

By sample share, this clonotype is large. The rearrangement joins TRBV28 to TRBJ2-7; the D gene is possibly TRBD1 (6 bases). This CDR3 has 14 amino acids. Trimming shortened V by 5 bases and J by 3 bases, and 14 bases separated the two germline ends. In germline, CDR1 is MDHEN, CDR2 SYDVKM. CDR3 in amino acids: CASSPHRAIYEQYF. CDR3 sequence (DNA): TGTGCCAGCAGTCCCCACAGGGCCATCTACGAGCAGTACTTC.

This clonotype is judged large (0.1 to 1%). The rearrangement links TRBV7-9 to TRBJ2-7; D is possibly TRBD1 or TRBD2 (5 bases each). Germline CDR1 reads SEHNR; CDR2 reads FQNEAQ (reference sequence). V was pared by 1 base and J by 2 bases, with 15 bases between. The CDR3 consists of 16 residues. In DNA, the CDR3 is TGTGCCAGCAGCTTAGAAGGGGCTAGCAGACCCTACGAGCAGTACTTC. Residues: CASSLEGASRPYEQYF.

This clonotype is termed large. The chain joins TRBV6-6 to TRBJ1-2; D perhaps matches TRBD1 (5 bases). V lost 8 bases and J 4 bases, leaving 8 bases between the germline ends. From germline, CDR1 is MNHNY and CDR2 SVGAGI (reference sequence). The CDR3 consists of 11 residues. The CDR3 DNA is TGTGCCAGCGGGACGGTCTATGGCTACACCTTC. Translating gives CASGTVYGYTF.

This clonotype was counted once. The rearrangement links TRBV7-7 to TRBJ2-1; D uncertain. The V gene's germline CDR1 is SSHAT and CDR2 FNYEAQ (reference sequence). The CDR3 extends over 16 amino acids. V was clipped by 5 bases and J by 2 bases, with 16 bases between them. The CDR3 sequence is CASSPIVPLAYNEQFF. The CDR3 bases are TGTGCCAGCAGCCCCATTGTTCCCCTGGCCTACAATGAGCAGTTCTTC.

Comments on this clonotype: The conserved final phenylalanine or tryptophan is absent from the CDR3, which likely points to a read error. The chain employs TRBV7-3 and TRBJ2-3; 7 bases match TRBD2. Germline lookup yields CDR1 SGHTA and CDR2 FQGTGA. The CDR3 loop spans 15 amino acids. Trimming cost V 6 bases and J 0 bases; bases outside gene matches: 6. The CDR3 nucleotides are TGTGCCAGCAGTCACCTAGCGGCAAGCACAGATACGCAGTATCTT. Translated, it gives CASSHLAASTDTQYL.

J is TRBJ1-5 and V is TRBV28, with a tentative D call TRBD1 (5 bases). With 7 bases removed from V and 5 bases from J, the gap between germline ends came to 18 bases. The germline CDR1 and CDR2 sequences are MDHEN and SYDVKM. The CDR3 consists of 15 residues. CDR3 DNA: TGTGCCAGCACCCCATATGGGGGGAGCGATCAGCCCCAGCATTTT. It yields the protein CASTPYGGSDQPQHF.

This clonotype qualifies as large. The junction differs from germline at one of its ends, possibly a read error. This chain links TRBV28 with TRBJ2-7; TRBD1 might be the D (6 bases). Germline V gene data show CDR1 as MDHEN and CDR2 as SYDVKM. The CDR3 is made up of 16 amino acids. CDR3 loop: CASSPTPKPDRITLDF. DNA for the CDR3: TGTGCCAGCAGCCCTACCCCCAAACCTGACAGGATTACTTTGGACTTC.

By frequency in the sample, this clonotype is hyperexpanded. J is TRBJ2-3 and V is TRBV7-3; TRBD2 matches at 8 bases. The length of the CDR3 is 15 residues. The germline V gene has CDR1 SGHTA and CDR2 FQGTGA. J lost 2 bases, V lost 5 bases, and 6 bases had no gene match. The CDR3, as DNA: TGTGCCAGCAGCCGACTAGCGTCTAACACAGATACGCAGTATTTT. Translating gives CASSRLASNTDTQYF.

Turning to this clonotype: A junction boundary mismatches the germline segment, possibly from a read error. The rearrangement links TRBV28 to TRBJ2-7; perhaps TRBD1 as D (6 bases). The germline V gene has CDR1 MDHEN and CDR2 SYDVKM. This CDR3 region has 16 residues. CDR3 sequence reads: CASSLLGASGLYERYF. DNA for the CDR3: TGTGCCAGCAGTTTGTTGGGGGCCTCGGGGCTCTACGAGCGGTACTTC.

The chain uses TRBV27 and TRBJ2-2; no definite D call. V was shortened by 4 bases and J by 1 base, with 7 bases between the two germline ends. Germline CDR1 reads MNHEY; CDR2 reads SMNVEV (reference sequence). This CDR3 is built from 14 residues. CDR3 residues: CASSSHLNTGELFF. The CDR3 nucleotides are TGTGCCAGCAGTTCACACTTGAACACCGGGGAGCTGTTTTTT.